Listed below are T cell receptor beta chains from one sample, sequenced in a study of T cells expressing NK-cell markers. TCRdb reprocessed the 5' RACE reads and keeps a single row for each CDR3 protein, giving no DNA. The table for this sample gives about 160,000 distinct CDR3 sequences. The sample consisted of blood T cells: a sorted CD56 or NKG2C T cell subset, CD4+ or CD8+ T cells, or bulk PBMC T cells (not recorded which). These TCRs come from a woman aged 18 to 69 in good health. Both conserved end residues are part of each CDR3. Each record gives: J gene, V gene, CDR3 protein.

TRBJ2-7 | TRBV10-3 | CAIRRDATYEQYF
TRBJ1-1 | TRBV27 | CASSLSSSTSTEAFF
TRBJ2-5 | TRBV6-5 | CASSYRGGLETQYF
TRBJ1-3 | TRBV18 | CASSSQEATIYF
TRBJ1-3 | TRBV6-1 | CASSASFRAGQGNTIYF
TRBJ2-3 | TRBV4-1 | CASSQSGGDGTDTQYF
TRBJ1-5 | TRBV12-3/TRBV12-4 | CASRRGDSNQPQHF
TRBJ2-3 | TRBV9 | CASSVDQRGTDTQYF
TRBJ2-2 | TRBV12-3/TRBV12-4 | CASSWQGTGELFF
TRBJ1-1 | TRBV5-1 | CASSLATGLGTEAFF
TRBJ2-3 | TRBV29-1 | CSVELGTGPTDTQYF
TRBJ1-3 | TRBV10-3 | CAISESGGYSGNTIYF
TRBJ2-1 | TRBV20-1 | CSARPGLPPYNEQFF
TRBJ2-1 | TRBV7-2 | CASSSKPAGVLNEQFF
TRBJ1-1 | TRBV6-5 | CASSYDGGTGGIPFF
TRBJ1-1 | TRBV24-1 | CATSDDRTGENTEAFF
TRBJ1-2 | TRBV11-2 | CASSLESAPGADWGYTF
TRBJ2-1 | TRBV5-4 | CASHRLALGDEQFF
TRBJ1-2 | TRBV27 | CASSFTGEYGYTF
TRBJ1-4 | TRBV10-3 | CAIRPGLGNEKLFF
TRBJ2-3 | TRBV7-3 | CASSALGEGGDTQYF
TRBJ2-1 | TRBV11-2 | CASSFTSGGAVNEQFF
TRBJ2-1 | TRBV20-1 | CSARTDRSSYNEQFF
TRBJ2-3 | TRBV12-3/TRBV12-4 | CASSPASGRRVPDTQYF
TRBJ1-5 | TRBV19 | CASSMRGTGFLPQHF
TRBJ2-1 | TRBV15 | CATSRQGYEQFF
TRBJ2-1 | TRBV5-1 | CASSLAESSYNEQFF
TRBJ2-1 | TRBV20-1 | CSATTTLGLAGTYNEQFF
TRBJ2-5 | TRBV29-1 | CSYEGQGARTQYF
TRBJ1-1 | TRBV20-1 | CSARNPRGVNTEAFF
TRBJ2-7 | TRBV5-1 | CASTPGLADYYEQYF
TRBJ2-5 | TRBV29-1 | CSAKGQAQETQYF
TRBJ2-3 | TRBV2 | CASSVERDSDTQYF
TRBJ1-2 | TRBV7-9 | CASSSGTGGYGYTF
TRBJ1-1 | TRBV20-1 | CSARPTQNTEAFF
TRBJ2-1 | TRBV6-1 | CASTTSGRSSYNEQFF
TRBJ2-2 | TRBV12-3/TRBV12-4 | CASNGHTGTGELFF
TRBJ2-2 | TRBV6-6 | CASSFQGSGELFF
TRBJ2-7 | TRBV24-1 | CATSEAGTGSYEQYF
TRBJ2-5 | TRBV9 | CASSVGGLETQYF
TRBJ2-3 | TRBV9 | CASSVLAGVRTDTQYF
TRBJ1-4 | TRBV2 | CASRLSPTNEKLFF
TRBJ2-2 | TRBV9 | CASSVDGGQSGELFF
TRBJ2-1 | TRBV29-1 | CSVELGWDEQFF
TRBJ2-7 | TRBV5-1 | CASSRDRGTYEQYF
TRBJ1-5 | TRBV6-5 | CASRLDRERDQPQHF
TRBJ2-7 | TRBV7-2 | CASSRGDGSYEQYF
TRBJ1-5 | TRBV21-1 | CASSPRVGLGQPQHF
TRBJ1-3 | TRBV15 | CATSRDFSSGNTIYF
TRBJ2-1 | TRBV6-5 | CASSSTSGGANEQFF
TRBJ1-1 | TRBV27 | CASGGGIEAFF
TRBJ2-7 | TRBV5-1 | CASSLEARSSYEQYF
TRBJ2-5 | TRBV12-3/TRBV12-4 | CASSSGTGDYQREASLETQYF
TRBJ2-1 | TRBV5-1 | CASSSSGGGIYNEQFF
TRBJ1-1 | TRBV10-3 | CAIQREVVSEAFF
TRBJ2-1 | TRBV11-2 | CASSLERRAVYNEQFF
TRBJ2-3 | TRBV12-3/TRBV12-4 | CASLPRGVTDTQYF
TRBJ2-1 | TRBV7-7 | CASSPSTGLSYNEQFF
TRBJ2-3 | TRBV20-1 | CSASTSGSTDTQYF